The rows below give T cell receptor beta chains drawn from one sample of a study of blood T cells in healthy people across ages. TCRdb itself ran the 5' RACE reads through MiXCR, one entry per CDR3 protein. The sample carries 800,000 to 950,000 distinct CDR3 sequences, 30% to 45% recorded once. Sequencing input: blood. The receptors here all came from a young man in good health. Each CDR3 is given with its conserved first and last residue. D genes are given only for firm matches. Part of the rows lack a size; the others show once, few, many or a class for expanded clones.

D gene	clone size	J gene	V gene	CDR3 DNA	CDR3 protein
-	-	TRBJ1-5	TRBV10-3	TGTGCCATCAGTGGATCGGGAACGCGCAATCAGCCCCAGCATTTT	CAISGSGTRNQPQHF
-	-	TRBJ1-1	TRBV20-1	TGCAGTGCTAGAGATATGCAGGGACACAACACTGAAGCTTTCTTT	CSARDMQGHNTEAFF
-	-	TRBJ1-4	TRBV7-2	TGTGCCAGCAGCCAGCCGGGTGAAAAACTGTTTTTT	CASSQPGEKLFF
-	-	TRBJ1-2	TRBV20-1	TGCAGTGCTAGGTGGACAAAATATGGCTACACCTTC	CSARWTKYGYTF
-	-	TRBJ2-3	TRBV12-3/TRBV12-4	TGTGCCAGCAGGGACAGTTACAGCTCTAGCACAGATACGCAGTATTTT	CASRDSYSSSTDTQYF
-	-	TRBJ2-5	TRBV4-1	TGCGCCAGCAGCCAAGACGCAGCTAGCGATAACAATGAGCAGTACTTC	CASSQDAASDNNEQYF
TRBD1	-	TRBJ1-2	TRBV7-9	TGTGCCAGCAGCCGAAACCCCGGGACAGGGGGTGGCTACACCTTC	CASSRNPGTGGGYTF
-	-	TRBJ1-1	TRBV3-1	TGTGCCAGCAGCCGGAGGGACGGGTCTAGTAACACTGAAGCTTTCTTT	CASSRRDGSSNTEAFF
-	few	TRBJ2-2	TRBV7-7	TGTGCCAGCAGCTTCGGACTTTCAGAGAACACCGGGGAGCTGTTTTTT	CASSFGLSENTGELFF
TRBD1	-	TRBJ1-1	TRBV2	TGTGCCAGCAGTGGACCCGGGACAGCAAGAATGAACACTGAAGCTTTCTTT	CASSGPGTARMNTEAFF
-	few	TRBJ2-4	TRBV12-3/TRBV12-4	TGTGCCAGCAGTTTCTCTCGGTACATTCAGTACTTC	CASSFSRYIQYF
-	many	TRBJ1-4	TRBV29-1	TGCAGCGTTGTGGCAGGCGGAGAAAAACTGTTTTTT	CSVVAGGEKLFF
-	-	TRBJ1-6	TRBV2	TGTGCCAGCAGTGAGGGAAACAACTCACCCCTCCACTTT	CASSEGNNSPLHF
TRBD1	-	TRBJ2-5	TRBV20-1	TGCAGTGCTACCCCAATCGACAGGGATAATGAGCAGTACTTC	CSATPIDRDNEQYF
-	-	TRBJ2-5	TRBV5-1	TGCGCCAGCAGCTTGGAACCAAGGACCAACGATGAGCAGTACTTC	CASSLEPRTNDEQYF
-	-	TRBJ1-2	TRBV2	TGTGCCAGCAGTAACAGCGTTAACTATGGCTACACCTTC	CASSNSVNYGYTF
-	-	TRBJ2-3	TRBV27	TGTGCCAGCAGTTGGGGACGCCGCACAGATACGCAGTATTTT	CASSWGRRTDTQYF
-	-	TRBJ1-5	TRBV7-2	TGTGCCAGCAGCATACCCAATCAGCCCCAGCATTTT	CASSIPNQPQHF
-	-	TRBJ2-7	TRBV4-1	TGCGCCAGCAGCCAAGATAGGGGGTCGAGGGCAGACTCATACTACGAGCAGTACTTC	CASSQDRGSRADSYYEQYF
-	few	TRBJ2-3	TRBV6-5	TGTGCCAGCAGCCTTGACGGCCCCCGGGGTACGCAGTATTTT	CASSLDGPRGTQYF
TRBD2	-	TRBJ2-3	TRBV7-9	TGTGCCAGCAGCTTAAGGGGAGCCGGGAGGAGCGCAGATACGCAGTATTTT	CASSLRGAGRSADTQYF
TRBD1	-	TRBJ2-7	TRBV20-1	TGCAGTGTCGCGGACAGGGGGCAAGGCAGGGCTTACGAGCAGTACTTC	CSVADRGQGRAYEQYF
-	-	TRBJ1-5	TRBV19	TGTGCCAGTGCCAGGGCGACCCAAACCCAGCATTTT	CASARATQTQHF
TRBD1	-	TRBJ1-6	TRBV20-1	TGCAGTGCTAGAGATACAGGGGGTTCACCCCTCCACTTT	CSARDTGGSPLHF
-	few	TRBJ1-5	TRBV6-6	TGTGCCAGCAGGGAAAAAGGAGGGCAGCCCCAGCATTTT	CASREKGGQPQHF
-	-	TRBJ2-1	TRBV20-1	TGCAGTGCTAGAAGGCCAGATCAAGAGACCCAGTTCTTC	CSARRPDQETQFF
-	-	TRBJ2-5	TRBV6-5	TGTGCCAGCAGTTACAATTTAGGAGAGACCCAGTACTTC	CASSYNLGETQYF
TRBD1	-	TRBJ1-2	TRBV9	TGTGCCAGCAGCGTAGGGACAGGGGTCGACTATGGCTACACCTTC	CASSVGTGVDYGYTF
-	-	TRBJ2-6	TRBV6-1	TGTGCCAGCTCAGCTCGGGGACACTCGTATTCTGGGGCCAACGTCCTGACTTTC	CASSARGHSYSGANVLTF
-	few	TRBJ1-1	TRBV11-1	TGTGCCAGCAGCTTATATGCAGAAACTGAAGCTTTCTTT	CASSLYAETEAFF
-	-	TRBJ1-1	TRBV10-3	TGTGCCATCAGTGAGTCCTTCCTAAAGGAGACTGAAGCTTTCTTT	CAISESFLKETEAFF
-	-	TRBJ2-7	TRBV4-3	TGCGCCAGCAGCCAAGCAATTTTCTCCGGCACTGAGCAGTACTTC	CASSQAIFSGTEQYF
-	-	TRBJ1-1	TRBV20-1	TGCAGTGCTAGATGGGAGTCAGCGGGAAACACTGAAGCTTTCTTT	CSARWESAGNTEAFF
TRBD1	few	TRBJ1-6	TRBV20-1	TGCAGTGGGACAGGACAGGGGTATAATTCACCCCTCCACTTT	CSGTGQGYNSPLHF
-	few	TRBJ1-6	TRBV2	TGTGCCAGTAGAGAAACCTCACCCCTCCACTTT	CASRETSPLHF
TRBD1	few	TRBJ1-1	TRBV5-1	TGCGCCAGCAGCTTGCGGGACAGGCCGACCAACACTGAAGCTTTCTTT	CASSLRDRPTNTEAFF
-	many	TRBJ2-3	TRBV3-1	TGTGCCAGCAGCCAAGGGAGCTCCGATACGCAGTATTTT	CASSQGSSDTQYF
-	-	TRBJ2-1	TRBV7-9	TGTGCCAGCAGCTTGGGGAACTCGGGTGAGACCCAGTTCTTC	CASSLGNSGETQFF
-	few	TRBJ1-4	TRBV12-3/TRBV12-4	TGTGCCAGCAGTTTGGCACCCCAGAAACTGTTTTTT	CASSLAPQKLFF
TRBD2	few	TRBJ2-3	TRBV25-1	TGTGCCAGCAGTGAGGAGAGCGGGGGGCCGCCAGATACGCAGTATTTT	CASSEESGGPPDTQYF
-	few	TRBJ2-3	TRBV10-3	TGTGCCATCAGTGAGTCGGGGGGCTTTGGAGCGGTCCACACAGATACGCAGTATTTT	CAISESGGFGAVHTDTQYF